Detailed here is one T cell receptor (beta chain). The CDR3 runs to 18 residues. Germline lookup yields CDR1 SGDLS and CDR2 YYNGEE. The V and J ends lost 1 base and 2 bases, in that order; junction bases with no gene match: 8. The data derive from a study of T cell repertoires in cytomegalovirus infection. From the reads, TCRdb called clonotypes with MiXCR, one entry per CDR3 protein. Of 100,000 or so distinct CDR3 sequences in the sample, roughly a quarter were seen once. The clonotype was recovered from a human donor in good health (CMV status not recorded). Some clones in this sample may be carry-over from other donors' samples. Sample: CD8+ T cells from PBMCs. The chain joins TRBV9 to TRBJ2-1; 11 bases are a match to TRBD2. CDR3 sequence reads: CASSVPTSGSSTYNEQFF. In nucleotides, the CDR3 is TGTGCCAGCAGCGTACCTACTAGCGGGAGTTCGACCTACAATGAGCAGTTCTTC.